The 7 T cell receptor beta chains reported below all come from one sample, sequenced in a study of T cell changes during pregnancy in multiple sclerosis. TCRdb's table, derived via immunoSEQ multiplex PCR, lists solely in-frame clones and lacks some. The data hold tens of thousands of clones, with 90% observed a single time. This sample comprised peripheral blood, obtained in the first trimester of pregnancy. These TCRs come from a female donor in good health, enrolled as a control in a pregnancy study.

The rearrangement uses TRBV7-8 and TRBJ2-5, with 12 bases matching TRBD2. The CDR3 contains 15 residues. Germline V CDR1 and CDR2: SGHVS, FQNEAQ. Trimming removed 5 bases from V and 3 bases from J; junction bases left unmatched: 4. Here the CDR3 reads CASSRRTSGKETQYF. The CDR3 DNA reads TGTGCCAGCAGCCGTAGGACTAGCGGGAAAGAGACCCAGTACTTC.

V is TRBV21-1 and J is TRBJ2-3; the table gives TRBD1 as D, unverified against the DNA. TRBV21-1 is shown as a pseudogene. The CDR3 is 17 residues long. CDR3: CASSKRGTGDGADTQYF. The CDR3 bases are TGTGCCAGCAGCAAAAGAGGAACAGGGGATGGTGCAGATACGCAGTATTTT.

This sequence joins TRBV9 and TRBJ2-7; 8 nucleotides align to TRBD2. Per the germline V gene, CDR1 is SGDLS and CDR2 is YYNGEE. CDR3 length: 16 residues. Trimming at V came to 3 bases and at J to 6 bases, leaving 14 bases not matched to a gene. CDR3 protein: CASSAGTSPKGGEQYF. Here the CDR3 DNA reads TGTGCCAGCAGCGCGGGGACTAGTCCAAAGGGTGGCGAGCAGTACTTC.

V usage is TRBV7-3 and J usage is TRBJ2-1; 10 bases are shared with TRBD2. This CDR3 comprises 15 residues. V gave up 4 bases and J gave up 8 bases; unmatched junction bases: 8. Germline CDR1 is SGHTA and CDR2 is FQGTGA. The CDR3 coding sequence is TGTGCCAGCAGCTCTTCAACCGGGACTAGCGATGAGCAGTTCTTC. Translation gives CASSSSTGTSDEQFF.

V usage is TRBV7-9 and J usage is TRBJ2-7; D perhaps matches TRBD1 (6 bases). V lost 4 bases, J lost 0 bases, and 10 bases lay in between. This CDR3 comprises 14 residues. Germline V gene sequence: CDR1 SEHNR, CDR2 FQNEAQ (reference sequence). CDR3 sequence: CASSYGGNSYEQYF. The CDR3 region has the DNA TGTGCCAGCAGCTATGGGGGCAACTCCTACGAGCAGTACTTC.

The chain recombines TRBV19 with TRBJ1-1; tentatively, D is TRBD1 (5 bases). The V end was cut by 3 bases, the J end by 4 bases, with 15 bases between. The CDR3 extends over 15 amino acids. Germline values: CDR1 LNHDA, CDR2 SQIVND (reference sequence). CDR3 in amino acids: CASSIRQLGSTEAFF. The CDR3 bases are TGTGCCAGTAGTATTCGACAGCTGGGAAGCACTGAAGCTTTCTTT.

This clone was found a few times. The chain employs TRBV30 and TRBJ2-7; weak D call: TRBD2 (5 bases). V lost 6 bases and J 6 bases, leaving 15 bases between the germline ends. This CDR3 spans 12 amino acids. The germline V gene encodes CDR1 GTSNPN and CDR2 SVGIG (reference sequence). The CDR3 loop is CACPRGSGEQYF. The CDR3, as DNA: TGTGCCTGCCCCCGGGGATCTGGCGAGCAGTACTTC. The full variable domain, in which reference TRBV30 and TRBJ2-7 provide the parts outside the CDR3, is SQTIHQWPATLVQPVGSPLSLECTVEGTSNPNLYWYRQAAGRGLQLLFYSVGIGQISSEVPQNLSASRPQDRQFILSSKKLLLSDSGFYLCACPRGSGEQYFGPGTRLTVT.